This T cell receptor beta chain was identified during a study of blood T cells in healthy people across ages. Germline V gene data show CDR1 as LGHNA and CDR2 as YNFKEQ. The CDR3 has 15 amino acids. J lost 9 bases, V lost 5 bases, and 6 bases had no gene match. Whole-study results and caveats: A greater number of naive CD4+ cells and higher diversity distinguished long-lived donors from aged donors.

For the second PCR, which ran for about 6 to 11 cycles, a sample-barcoded 5' primer and a J-beta primer mix were used. CDR3-containing paired-end reads numbered at least 2.5 million in each sample. TCRdb reprocessed the 5' RACE reads via MiXCR and lists one record per CDR3 protein. The sample records approximately 600,000 distinct CDR3 sequences, about 54% being singletons. This clonotype was seen only a few times. Its target is not known. This sequence was found in a man between 60 and 75 years old in good health. The chain joins TRBV4-2 to TRBJ1-6; TRBD1 matches 11 bases. Sequencing was performed on blood. The CDR3 reads CASSTGQGAGSPLHF. DNA for the CDR3: TGTGCCAGCAGCACCGGACAGGGGGCTGGTTCACCCCTCCACTTT.